This passage covers 27 T cell receptor beta chains from one sample sequenced in a study of neurological immune-mediated disorders (dated by TCRdb to the late 2010s). The library was made by 5' RACE. Instrument used: Illumina HiSeq 2500. TCRdb trimmed public reads at Q25 via fastp, called clones via MiXCR and kept in-frame beta chains. Rows with a matching CDR3 protein are joined into one entry that keeps the most common DNA and genes. The sample records some 24,000 distinct CDR3 sequences, over 10% of which are singletons. The ten largest account for more than 15% of the sample. What was sequenced was PBMCs. The receptors were gathered from a woman aged 35 to 49 with HTLV-1-associated myelopathy (HAM/TSP).

This clonotype was counted ten times or more. The chain links TRBV24-1 to TRBJ1-5; D gene ambiguous. The V end was cut by 3 bases, the J end by 7 bases, with 12 bases between. From germline, CDR1 is KGHDR and CDR2 SFDVKD. The CDR3 has 14 amino acids. The CDR3 reads CATSDRRTRQPQHF. CDR3 nucleotides: TGTGCCACCAGTGATCGGCGGACTAGGCAGCCCCAGCATTTT.

The table lists this clonotype with many counts. This chain connects TRBV12-3 or TRBV12-4 to TRBJ2-3, with D possibly being TRBD2 (7 bases). V lost 6 bases to trimming and J lost 4 bases, with 20 bases between them. CDR3 length equals 16 residues. In nucleotides, the CDR3 is TGTGCCAGCAGCACCGGCCCGGGGGGCGGGGCAGATACGCAGTATTTT. Protein: CASSTGPGGGADTQYF.

The chain is built from TRBV20-1 and TRBJ2-3; TRBD2 is a possible D gene (5 bases). Germline loops: CDR1 DFQATT, CDR2 SNEGSKA (reference sequence). V was trimmed by 6 bases and J by 2 bases, leaving 9 bases between them. The length of the CDR3 is 12 residues. The CDR3 loop reads CSALDYTDTQYF. The CDR3 DNA follows: TGCAGTGCCTTAGACTACACAGATACGCAGTATTTT.

This clonotype was seen repeatedly, ten times or more. This sequence joins TRBV7-3 and TRBJ2-1; D possibly uses TRBD1 or TRBD2 (5 bases each). The CDR3 extends over 12 amino acids. Deletions cut 4 bases from V and 12 bases from J, with 13 bases between. CDR1 and CDR2 from the germline V gene are SGHTA and FQGTGA. The CDR3 loop reads CASSSGLGPQFF. DNA for the CDR3: TGTGCCAGCAGCTCGGGGCTTGGTCCGCAGTTCTTC. Combining the CDR3 with reference TRBV7-3 and TRBJ2-1 gives the whole variable domain GAGVSQTPSNKVTEKGKYVELRCDPISGHTALYWYRQSLGQGPEFLIYFQGTGAADDSGLPNDRFFAVRPEGSVSTLKIQRTERGDSAVYLCASSSGLGPQFFGPGTRLTVL.

This clonotype has at least ten counts. The rearrangement links TRBV2 to TRBJ2-7, with D perhaps TRBD1 (5 bases). Germline CDR1 and CDR2: SNHLY and FYNNEI. Trimming stripped 3 bases from V and 1 base from J, with 7 bases between. This CDR3 contains 13 residues. In nucleotides, the CDR3 is TGTGCCAGCAGTGACGACAGTTCCTACGAGCAGTACGTC. Encoded protein: CASSDDSSYEQYV.

At least ten counts were recorded for this clonotype. This chain joins TRBV5-1 and TRBJ2-7; D gene unclear. The germline V gene has CDR1 SGHRS and CDR2 YFSETQ. This CDR3 contains 13 residues. Trimming cost V 0 bases and J 7 bases, with 11 bases left between them. The CDR3: CASSLEGPSEQYF. In DNA, the CDR3 is TGCGCCAGCAGCTTGGAAGGCCCTTCGGAGCAGTACTTC.

This clonotype has at least ten counts. The chain recombines TRBV20-1 with TRBJ1-5; 9 bases are shared with TRBD1. The V gene's germline CDR1 is DFQATT and CDR2 SNEGSKA (reference sequence). The CDR3 has 13 amino acids. V shed 7 bases, J shed 6 bases, and the junction held 7 bases outside the gene matches. CDR3: CSVPGQGPQPQHF. The CDR3, as DNA: TGCAGTGTCCCGGGACAGGGACCTCAGCCCCAGCATTTT.

This clonotype was counted ten times or more. This rearrangement joins TRBV5-1 to TRBJ2-2; TRBD1 matches 8 bases. This CDR3 is built from 15 residues. Trimming removed 7 bases from V and 4 bases from J; junction bases left unmatched: 9. The germline gives CDR1 SGHRS, CDR2 YFSETQ. The CDR3 DNA reads TGCGCCAGCGGGCCAACAGGGGGTGTCACCGGGGAGCTGTTTTTT. Its translation: CASGPTGGVTGELFF.

This clonotype was counted many times. The rearrangement joins TRBV28 to TRBJ2-1, with 7 positions matching TRBD2. The CDR3 runs to 16 residues. The V segment lost 7 bases and the J segment 3 bases; nucleotides outside the gene matches: 12. Per the germline V gene, CDR1 is MDHEN and CDR2 is SYDVKM. CDR3 DNA: TGTGCCAGCACCACGACTTGGGACTACCACTACAATGAGCAGTTCTTC. This gives the protein CASTTTWDYHYNEQFF.

This clonotype is judged medium-sized. The chain is built from TRBV9 and TRBJ2-3; D unresolved. Trimming shortened V by 0 bases and J by 0 bases, and 5 bases separated the two germline ends. The germline V gene encodes CDR1 SGDLS and CDR2 YYNGEE. CDR3 length equals 14 residues. The CDR3 loop reads CASSVDSSTDTQYF. CDR3 nucleotides: TGTGCCAGCAGCGTAGACAGCAGCACAGATACGCAGTATTTT. Full variable domain (outside the CDR3, taken from reference TRBV9 and TRBJ2-3): DSGVTQTPKHLITATGQRVTLRCSPRSGDLSVYWYQQSLDQGLQFLIQYYNGEERAKGNILERFSAQQFPDLHSELNLSSLELGDSALYFCASSVDSSTDTQYFGPGTRLTVL.

This clonotype occurred many times. The V gene is TRBV7-9, the J gene TRBJ1-4; D remains ambiguous. The CDR3 has 16 amino acids. Trimming shortened V by 3 bases and J by 4 bases, and 15 bases separated the two germline ends. From germline, CDR1 is SEHNR and CDR2 FQNEAQ (reference sequence). The CDR3 DNA reads TGTGCCAGCAGCTTGGACCGCGGGGTGGGTAATGAAAAACTGTTTTTT. It translates to CASSLDRGVGNEKLFF.

This clonotype was picked up many times. A read error may produce the germline difference seen at one junction end. This rearrangement joins TRBV10-3 to TRBJ2-5, with D maybe TRBD2 (5 bases). Germline V gene lookup returns CDR1 ENHRY and CDR2 SYGVKD. The CDR3 is made up of 16 amino acids. CDR3 region: CASSYSRLDFQETQYF. CDR3 DNA sequence: TGTGCCAGCAGTTACTCGAGATTGGACTTCCAAGAGACCCAGTACTTC.

This clonotype appeared many times. The chain is built from TRBV20-1 and TRBJ1-2; possible D gene TRBD1, 5 bases. Trimming shortened V by 1 base and J by 3 bases, and 12 bases separated the two germline ends. The germline CDR1 and CDR2 sequences are DFQATT and SNEGSKA (reference sequence). There are 14 residues in the CDR3. CDR3 sequence: CSARAADRHYGYTF. CDR3 nucleotides: TGCAGTGCTAGAGCCGCAGACAGACACTATGGCTACACCTTC.

Remarks on this clonotype: Sequence at one end of the junction differs from germline and may be a read error. The J gene is TRBJ2-2, the V gene TRBV20-1; 8 nucleotides agree with TRBD1. The CDR3 runs to 16 residues. Germline V gene lookup returns CDR1 DFQATT and CDR2 SNEGSKA (reference sequence). The CDR3 bases are TGCAGTGCTAGAGGTCAGGGGGCGCGAGAGACCGTGGAGCCGTTTTTT. Its protein is CSARGQGARETVEPFF.

Ten or more counts support this clonotype. The genes are TRBV5-1 and TRBJ1-2, with 9 positions matching TRBD1. The CDR3 length is 13 residues. The V segment lost 4 bases and the J segment 6 bases; nucleotides outside the gene matches: 4. Germline lookup yields CDR1 SGHRS and CDR2 YFSETQ. The CDR3 spells CASSRTGDDGYTF. CDR3 in DNA: TGCGCCAGCAGCCGGACAGGGGATGATGGCTACACCTTC.

This clonotype was recorded at least ten times. The chain joins TRBV10-1 to TRBJ1-2; D is unresolved. CDR3 length: 14 residues. Trimming took off 8 bases at V and 7 bases at J, with 20 bases between the two ends. Germline CDR1 WNHNN, CDR2 SYGVQD (reference sequence). The CDR3 DNA reads as TGCGCCAGCGGTTCGTACCCGGGCGATGGTGGCTACACCTTC. Protein sequence: CASGSYPGDGGYTF.

V and J are TRBV5-6 and TRBJ1-1; possible D gene TRBD1, 6 bases. Trimming pared 5 bases from V and 1 base from J, leaving 12 bases between. The length of the CDR3 is 14 residues. The V gene's germline CDR1 is SGHDT and CDR2 YYEEEE. CDR3 bases: TGTGCCAGCAGTTTTCAGGGGAGGAACACTGAAGCTTTCTTT. It translates to CASSFQGRNTEAFF.

This clonotype was detected ten times or more. The chain recombines TRBV5-1 with TRBJ2-3; the match to TRBD2 covers 9 bases. CDR1 SGHRS and CDR2 YFSETQ come from the germline V gene. V shed 1 base and J 6 bases; nucleotides not matched to a gene: 9. The length of the CDR3 is 16 residues. CDR3 bases: TGCGCCAGCAGCTTGAGCGGGGGGCCTCGGACGGATACGCAGTATTTT. Translation: CASSLSGGPRTDTQYF.

In its sample, this clonotype was seen a few times. The chain uses TRBV27 and TRBJ2-7; no clear D gene. The CDR3 length is 14 residues. V lost 8 bases to trimming and J lost 1 base, with 15 bases between them. Germline CDR1 reads MNHEY; CDR2 reads SMNVEV (reference sequence). The CDR3, as DNA: TGTGCCAGCGCGCCCAGCAGGTTATCCTACGAGCAGTACGTC. It specifies CASAPSRLSYEQYV.

At least ten counts were recorded for this clonotype. The CDR3 DNA is TGTGCCAGCAGTTTAGCTGGGAGGACTGAAGCTTTCTTT. Its translation is CASSLAGRTEAFF. This chain uses TRBV12-3 or TRBV12-4 with TRBJ1-1, with D uncertain. CDR3 length: 13 residues. Between the trimmed V and J ends, which lost 0 bases and 5 bases, there was a span of 7 bases.

This clonotype occurred many times. The chain recombines TRBV7-2 with TRBJ1-6; D uncertain. The germline V gene encodes CDR1 SGHTA and CDR2 FQGNSA. This CDR3 spans 14 amino acids. Trimming left V 1 base short and J 9 bases short, with 10 bases between. The CDR3 loop reads CASSLEGWSSPLHF. CDR3 nucleotides: TGTGCCAGCAGCTTAGAAGGGTGGAGTTCACCCCTCCACTTT. Full variable domain (outside the CDR3, taken from reference TRBV7-2 and TRBJ1-6): GAGVSQSPSNKVTEKGKDVELRCDPISGHTALYWYRQSLGQGLEFLIYFQGNSAPDKSGLPSDRFSAERTGGSVSTLTIQRTQQEDSAVYLCASSLEGWSSPLHFGNGTRLTVT.

In this sample, this clonotype turned up many times. The chain recombines TRBV5-1 with TRBJ2-3, with TRBD1 as a possible D gene (6 bases). V lost 0 bases and J 3 bases, leaving 8 bases between the germline ends. The V gene's germline CDR1 is SGHRS and CDR2 YFSETQ. This CDR3 has 14 residues. CDR3 in DNA: TGCGCCAGCAGCTTGGGTACAGGGACAGATACGCAGTATTTT. Translating gives CASSLGTGTDTQYF.

This clonotype came up many times. The chain couples TRBV5-1 to TRBJ1-1; 7 nucleotides match TRBD1. Per the germline V gene, CDR1 is SGHRS and CDR2 is YFSETQ. Losses at the gene ends were 4 bases for V and 8 bases for J; bases not matched to a gene: 11. This CDR3 contains 14 residues. As DNA, the CDR3 is TGCGCCAGCAGCGGTAGAGACAGGGCTTTAGAAGCTTTCTTT. It translates to CASSGRDRALEAFF. The full variable domain, in which reference TRBV5-1 and TRBJ1-1 provide the parts outside the CDR3, is KAGVTQTPRYLIKTRGQQVTLSCSPISGHRSVSWYQQTPGQGLQFLFEYFSETQRNKGNFPGRFSGRQFSNSRSEMNVSTLELGDSALYLCASSGRDRALEAFFGQGTRLTVV.

At least ten counts were recorded for this clonotype. CDR3 DNA: TGTGCCAGCAGTTATTTTTCTCCCTGGAACACTGAAGCTTTCTTT. This sequence encodes CASSYFSPWNTEAFF. This chain connects TRBV6-5 to TRBJ1-1; D remains ambiguous. Germline CDR1 reads MNHEY; CDR2 reads SVGAGI. V was trimmed by 3 bases and J by 1 base, leaving 12 bases between them. CDR3 length: 15 amino acids.

This clonotype was counted ten times or more. The chain links TRBV12-3 or TRBV12-4 to TRBJ2-3; 8 bases align to TRBD1. The CDR3 has 15 residues. V was pared by 3 bases and J by 7 bases, with 9 bases of the junction left unmatched. CDR3 residues: CASSLGRGRIHTQYF. The CDR3 DNA reads TGTGCCAGCAGTTTGGGCAGGGGGCGCATTCATACGCAGTATTTT.

This clonotype was observed many times. The chain links TRBV11-2 to TRBJ2-1, with 7 bases lining up with TRBD2. CDR1 is SGHAT, CDR2 FQNNGV, per germline. The CDR3 loop spans 15 amino acids. V lost 0 bases to trimming and J lost 6 bases; unmatched junction nucleotides: 5. CDR3 bases: TGTGCCAGCAGCTTAGATCGGACTAGATCCAATGAGCAGTTCTTC. This translates into CASSLDRTRSNEQFF.

In this sample, this clonotype turned up many times. The gene calls are TRBV10-1 and TRBJ2-1, with D hard to call. Trimming removed 3 bases at V and 9 bases at J, with 9 bases between. CDR1 WNHNN and CDR2 SYGVQD come from the germline V gene (reference sequence). The CDR3 spans 12 residues. The CDR3 reads CASSELDGEQFF. The CDR3 DNA reads TGCGCCAGCAGTGAATTGGACGGTGAGCAGTTCTTC.